This entry describes one TCR beta chain. Antigen specificity is unknown. Using immunoSEQ multiplex PCR, the repertoire was profiled, and TCRdb retains in-frame clones only, with some absent. The sample lists approximately 80,000 clones; about 79% were seen once. These data are taken from a study of radiotherapy plus CTLA-4 blockade in lung cancer. Germline CDR1 and CDR2: MNHEY and SVGAGI. The V segment lost 6 bases and the J segment 0 bases; nucleotides outside the gene matches: 6. The CDR3 loop spans 15 amino acids. Study results and caveats: Expansion of tumor-derived TCR clones was observed in blood after radiotherapy plus ipilimumab.

This chain connects TRBV6-5 to TRBJ2-3, with 7 bases identical to TRBD1. The source of this sequence is a human donor with non-small cell lung cancer whose response to radiotherapy plus ipilimumab could not be evaluated. Some clones in this sample may be carry-over from other donors' samples. The sample in question was peripheral blood, obtained from a patient treated with radiotherapy plus ipilimumab. CDR3 sequence (DNA): TGTGCCAGCAGGGTAGGACAGGTTAGCACAGATACGCAGTATTTT. Translating it yields CASRVGQVSTDTQYF.